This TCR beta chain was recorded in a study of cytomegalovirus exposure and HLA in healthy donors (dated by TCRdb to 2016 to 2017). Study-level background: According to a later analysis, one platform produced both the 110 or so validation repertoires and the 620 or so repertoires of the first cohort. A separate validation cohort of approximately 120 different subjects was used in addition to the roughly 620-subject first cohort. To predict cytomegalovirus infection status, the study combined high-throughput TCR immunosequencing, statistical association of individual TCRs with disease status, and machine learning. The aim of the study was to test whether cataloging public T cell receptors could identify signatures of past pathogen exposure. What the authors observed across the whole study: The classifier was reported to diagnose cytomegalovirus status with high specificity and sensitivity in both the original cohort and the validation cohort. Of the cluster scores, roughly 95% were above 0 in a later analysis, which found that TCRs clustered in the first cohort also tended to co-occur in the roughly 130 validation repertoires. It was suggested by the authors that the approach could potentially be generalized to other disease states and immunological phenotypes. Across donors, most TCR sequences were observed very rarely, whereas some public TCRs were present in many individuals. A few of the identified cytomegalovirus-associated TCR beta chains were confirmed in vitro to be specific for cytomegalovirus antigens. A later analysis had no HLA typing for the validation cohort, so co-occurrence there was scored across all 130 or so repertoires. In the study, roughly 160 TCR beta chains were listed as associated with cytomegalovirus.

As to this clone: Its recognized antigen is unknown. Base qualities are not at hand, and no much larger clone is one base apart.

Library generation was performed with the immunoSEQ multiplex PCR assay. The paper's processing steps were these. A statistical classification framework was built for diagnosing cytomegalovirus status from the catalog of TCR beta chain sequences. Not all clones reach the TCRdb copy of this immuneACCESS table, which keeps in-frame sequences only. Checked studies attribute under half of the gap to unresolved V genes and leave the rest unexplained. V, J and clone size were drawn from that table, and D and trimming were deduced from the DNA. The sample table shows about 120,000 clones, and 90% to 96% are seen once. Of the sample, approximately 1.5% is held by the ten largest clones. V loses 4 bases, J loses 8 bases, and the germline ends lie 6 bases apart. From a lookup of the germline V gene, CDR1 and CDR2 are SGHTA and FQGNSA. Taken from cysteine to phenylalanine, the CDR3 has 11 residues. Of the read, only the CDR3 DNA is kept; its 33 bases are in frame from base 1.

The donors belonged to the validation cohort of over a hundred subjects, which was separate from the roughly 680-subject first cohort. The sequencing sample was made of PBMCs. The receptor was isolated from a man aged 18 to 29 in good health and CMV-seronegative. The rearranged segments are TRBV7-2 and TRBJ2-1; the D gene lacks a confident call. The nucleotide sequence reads TGTGCCAGCAGCTCCTTATATGAGCAGTTCTTC. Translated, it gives CASSSLYEQFF.